This is a list of T cell receptor beta chains from one sample in a study of Graves' ophthalmopathy and Graves' hyperthyroidism. TCRdb redid the calling of the multiplex PCR reads with MiXCR, one entry per CDR3 protein. The sample holds about 400,000 distinct CDR3 sequences, approximately 20% seen once. Sequenced sample: peripheral blood. The receptors come from a woman under 30 with Graves' ophthalmopathy. CDR3s include the opening cysteine and the closing phenylalanine or tryptophan. Fields, in order: V gene, J gene, D gene, clone size, CDR3 DNA, CDR3 protein. D genes are given only for firm matches. The size field is filled for only some rows; it gives once, few, many or a size class.

V gene: TRBV20-1; J gene: TRBJ2-2; D gene: -; clone size: many; CDR3 DNA: TGCAGTGCTAGAGATGCGATCGGAGTACTAAACGGGGAGCTGTTTTTT; CDR3 protein: CSARDAIGVLNGELFF
V gene: TRBV13; J gene: TRBJ2-7; D gene: TRBD2; clone size: many; CDR3 DNA: TGTGCCAGCAGCTTACGACGTCTAGCGGGAACCTACGAGCAGTACTTC; CDR3 protein: CASSLRRLAGTYEQYF
V gene: TRBV28; J gene: TRBJ1-1; D gene: -; clone size: many; CDR3 DNA: TGTGCCAGCACCTCGGGGGGCTTAGCTTTCTTT; CDR3 protein: CASTSGGLAFF
V gene: TRBV12-3/TRBV12-4; J gene: TRBJ2-5; D gene: TRBD2; clone size: -; CDR3 DNA: TGTGCCAGCAGTCGGGTAGCGGGAGGGAGAGAGACCCAGTACTTC; CDR3 protein: CASSRVAGGRETQYF
V gene: TRBV12-3/TRBV12-4; J gene: TRBJ2-2; D gene: -; clone size: many; CDR3 DNA: TGTGCCAGCAACACCCGGCGCACCGGGGAGCTGTTTTTT; CDR3 protein: CASNTRRTGELFF
V gene: TRBV12-3/TRBV12-4; J gene: TRBJ2-2; D gene: TRBD2; clone size: many; CDR3 DNA: TGTGCCAGCAGTTTGATTAGCGGGGTATGGGACACCGGGGAGCTGTTTTTT; CDR3 protein: CASSLISGVWDTGELFF
V gene: TRBV30; J gene: TRBJ2-2; D gene: TRBD1; clone size: -; CDR3 DNA: TGTGCCTGGACGGGACAGGGGGCCCTTCTTCACACCGGGGAGCTGTTTTTT; CDR3 protein: CAWTGQGALLHTGELFF
V gene: TRBV18; J gene: TRBJ1-1; D gene: TRBD1; clone size: many; CDR3 DNA: TGTGCCAGCTCACCGGACAGGGGATATAACACTGAAGCTTTCTTT; CDR3 protein: CASSPDRGYNTEAFF
V gene: TRBV6-1; J gene: TRBJ2-5; D gene: TRBD1; clone size: -; CDR3 DNA: TGTGCCAGCAGTGCCGCCGGGACAGGGGGCCAAGAGACCCAGTACTTC; CDR3 protein: CASSAAGTGGQETQYF
V gene: TRBV28; J gene: TRBJ1-2; D gene: TRBD1; clone size: many; CDR3 DNA: TGTGCCAGCAGTTTTGGGGACAGGCTTTATGGCTACACCTTC; CDR3 protein: CASSFGDRLYGYTF
V gene: TRBV28; J gene: TRBJ2-1; D gene: TRBD2; clone size: many; CDR3 DNA: TGTGCCAGCAGGGCAAATAGCGGGTCCTCCTACAATGAGCAGTTCTTC; CDR3 protein: CASRANSGSSYNEQFF
V gene: TRBV28; J gene: TRBJ2-5; D gene: TRBD1; clone size: many; CDR3 DNA: TGTGCCAGCAGTTTTTCCCCTTTCGGGGACAGATCTTCCCAAGAGACCCAGTACTTC; CDR3 protein: CASSFSPFGDRSSQETQYF
V gene: TRBV6-2/TRBV6-3; J gene: TRBJ2-7; D gene: -; clone size: -; CDR3 DNA: TGTGCCAGTCGAGGGCCCTTGTCGGAGCAGTACTTC; CDR3 protein: CASRGPLSEQYF
V gene: TRBV6-1; J gene: TRBJ1-1; D gene: TRBD1; clone size: -; CDR3 DNA: TGTGCCAGCAGTCAGGGGACAGGGGGCCACACTGAAGCTTTCTTT; CDR3 protein: CASSQGTGGHTEAFF
V gene: TRBV19; J gene: TRBJ2-7; D gene: -; clone size: many; CDR3 DNA: TGTGCCAGTAGTATAGATGAGGACTCCTACGAGCAGTGCTTC; CDR3 protein: CASSIDEDSYEQCF
V gene: TRBV4-3; J gene: TRBJ1-1; D gene: -; clone size: many; CDR3 DNA: TGCGCCAGCAGCCAAGATCGGGGCCCCATGACTGAAGCTTTCTTT; CDR3 protein: CASSQDRGPMTEAFF
V gene: TRBV19; J gene: TRBJ1-1; D gene: -; clone size: -; CDR3 DNA: TGTGCCAGTAATGACGGGCGGGTGAACACTGAAGCTTTCTTT; CDR3 protein: CASNDGRVNTEAFF
V gene: TRBV6-4; J gene: TRBJ1-1; D gene: TRBD1; clone size: many; CDR3 DNA: TGTGCCAGCACCGAAACTTTAGGACAGGGGTATTCTCTAAGAACTGAAGCTTTCTTT; CDR3 protein: CASTETLGQGYSLRTEAFF
V gene: TRBV29-1; J gene: TRBJ2-5; D gene: -; clone size: many; CDR3 DNA: TGCAGCGTTGTTAGAGGCCAAGAGACCCAGTACTTC; CDR3 protein: CSVVRGQETQYF
V gene: TRBV28; J gene: TRBJ2-2; D gene: -; clone size: many; CDR3 DNA: TGTGCCAGCTCATCGATGTGGGGATCTGACGCGAACACCGGGGAGCTGTTTTTT; CDR3 protein: CASSSMWGSDANTGELFF
V gene: TRBV13; J gene: TRBJ1-1; D gene: -; clone size: -; CDR3 DNA: TGTGCCACCAAACCGGGGGGTCACGATGAAGCTTTCTTT; CDR3 protein: CATKPGGHDEAFF
V gene: TRBV7-2; J gene: TRBJ2-5; D gene: TRBD2; clone size: many; CDR3 DNA: TGTGCCAGCAGCTTAGGGGGGACTAGCGGGGGAATAGTGGCCCAGTACTTC; CDR3 protein: CASSLGGTSGGIVAQYF
V gene: TRBV12-3/TRBV12-4; J gene: TRBJ2-5; D gene: -; clone size: many; CDR3 DNA: TGTGCCAGCAGTTTGGGGGGGCAGGTAGAGACCCAGTACTTC; CDR3 protein: CASSLGGQVETQYF
V gene: TRBV2; J gene: TRBJ1-6; D gene: TRBD1; clone size: many; CDR3 DNA: TGTGCCACCACGAGGGACAGGGGGAGTGGGAATTCACCCCTCCACTTT; CDR3 protein: CATTRDRGSGNSPLHF
V gene: TRBV30; J gene: TRBJ1-5; D gene: -; clone size: many; CDR3 DNA: TGTGCCTGGAGTGTAGGGGGGGGGATTGGAAATCAGCCCCAGCATTTT; CDR3 protein: CAWSVGGGIGNQPQHF
V gene: TRBV6-5; J gene: TRBJ1-2; D gene: -; clone size: -; CDR3 DNA: TGTGCCAGTAGTGACTCCTTTAACTATGGCTACACCTTC; CDR3 protein: CASSDSFNYGYTF
V gene: TRBV12-3/TRBV12-4; J gene: TRBJ1-1; D gene: TRBD1; clone size: once; CDR3 DNA: TGTGCCAGCACCGTTGGACAGGGCAAAGCTTTCTTT; CDR3 protein: CASTVGQGKAFF
V gene: TRBV12-3/TRBV12-4; J gene: TRBJ1-1; D gene: -; clone size: -; CDR3 DNA: TGTGCCAGCAGTTACGCAGGGTTAGGGACTGAAGCTTTCTTT; CDR3 protein: CASSYAGLGTEAFF
V gene: TRBV6-2/TRBV6-3; J gene: TRBJ2-2; D gene: -; clone size: many; CDR3 DNA: TGTGCCAGCACCACCCTCCGCCTGGGGTCGCGGACCGGGGAGCTGTTTTTT; CDR3 protein: CASTTLRLGSRTGELFF
V gene: TRBV20-1; J gene: TRBJ2-7; D gene: -; clone size: many; CDR3 DNA: TGCAGTGCTAGAGGTCAGCAGGGGCAATCCTACGAGCAGTACTTC; CDR3 protein: CSARGQQGQSYEQYF
V gene: TRBV2; J gene: TRBJ1-2; D gene: TRBD1; clone size: many; CDR3 DNA: TGTGCCAGCAGTGAAGTAATAACAGGGGTTGGCTACACCTTC; CDR3 protein: CASSEVITGVGYTF
V gene: TRBV11-1; J gene: TRBJ2-2; D gene: -; clone size: many; CDR3 DNA: TGTGCCAGCAGTTCCCTGTGGGGGACAGCGGGGAAACACACCGGGGAGCTGTTTTTT; CDR3 protein: CASSSLWGTAGKHTGELFF
V gene: TRBV28; J gene: TRBJ1-2; D gene: -; clone size: -; CDR3 DNA: TGTGCCAGCAGTCCGGACAGAGCTAACTATGGCTACACCTTC; CDR3 protein: CASSPDRANYGYTF
V gene: TRBV6-2/TRBV6-3; J gene: TRBJ2-7; D gene: TRBD1; clone size: many; CDR3 DNA: TGTGCCAGCACCGACGCCGCCATGGACAGGGGGCGCGACGAGCAGTACTTC; CDR3 protein: CASTDAAMDRGRDEQYF
V gene: TRBV20-1; J gene: TRBJ2-2; D gene: TRBD1; clone size: many; CDR3 DNA: TGCAGTGCTAGGGACAGGCAGAACACCGGGGAGCTGTTTTTT; CDR3 protein: CSARDRQNTGELFF
V gene: TRBV27; J gene: TRBJ2-7; D gene: -; clone size: -; CDR3 DNA: TGTGCCAGCCGGTCGAATGGACTGCAACCCTACGAGCAGTACTTC; CDR3 protein: CASRSNGLQPYEQYF
V gene: TRBV28; J gene: TRBJ2-2; D gene: TRBD1; clone size: -; CDR3 DNA: TGTGCCAGCAGTCGGGACAGCCCCTTCAACACCGGGGAGCTGTTTTTT; CDR3 protein: CASSRDSPFNTGELFF
V gene: TRBV10-3; J gene: TRBJ2-5; D gene: -; clone size: many; CDR3 DNA: TGTGCCATCCGCGGACCCCAAGAGACCCAGTACTTC; CDR3 protein: CAIRGPQETQYF
V gene: TRBV20-1; J gene: TRBJ1-6; D gene: -; clone size: many; CDR3 DNA: TGCAGTGCTAGTGACCCGGCCATTGTACCCCTCCACTTT; CDR3 protein: CSASDPAIVPLHF
V gene: TRBV5-1; J gene: TRBJ2-7; D gene: TRBD2; clone size: many; CDR3 DNA: TGCGCCAGCAGCGGGACTAGCGGGACGAGCGAGCAGTACTTC; CDR3 protein: CASSGTSGTSEQYF